These 4 T cell receptor beta chains were sequenced from one sample in a study of Ad26.COV2.S vaccination and SARS-CoV-2 variants. Sequencing used immunoSEQ multiplex PCR; TCRdb keeps in-frame clones, though not all of them. The table records approximately 300,000 clones, roughly 80% of them present only once. Documented treatment: about 20 received Ad26.COV2.S at low or high dose, single or two shots; about 5 received placebo; per-sample allocation not given. The samples date from day 63 after the first vaccine or placebo injection. Material: peripheral blood, obtained in a trial of Ad26.COV2.S vaccine versus placebo. The receptors stem from a person aged 18-60 years who received the Ad26.COV2.S COVID-19 vaccine or a placebo.

This clone showed up just once. CDR3 residues: CSVGGIRGGELFF. The CDR3 coding sequence is TGCAGCGTTGGAGGAATCAGGGGTGGGGAGCTGTTTTTT. This sequence joins TRBV29-1 and TRBJ2-2, with D maybe TRBD1 (6 bases). The CDR3 covers 13 residues. V shed 4 bases and J shed 8 bases, with 14 bases lying between them. Germline V gene sequence: CDR1 SQVTM, CDR2 ANQGSEA.

The V call is TRBV7-9, the J call TRBJ2-7; 9 bases align to TRBD1. With V trimmed by 6 bases and J by 0 bases, 6 bases remained unmatched. Per germline, CDR1 SEHNR and CDR2 FQNEAQ (reference sequence). This CDR3 has 15 amino acids. CDR3 coding DNA: TGTGCCAGCAGAAGCACAGGGGGCGCCTCCTACGAGCAGTACTTC. Its protein product is CASRSTGGASYEQYF. Using reference TRBV7-9 and TRBJ2-7 for the parts outside the CDR3, the full variable domain is DTGVSQNPRHKITKRGQNVTFRCDPISEHNRLYWYRQTLGQGPEFLTYFQNEAQLEKSRLLSDRFSAERPKGSFSTLEIQRTEQGDSAMYLCASRSTGGASYEQYFGPGTRLTVT.

The chain employs TRBV5-1 and TRBJ2-1, with 8 bases that match TRBD1. Germline-derived CDR1 and CDR2 are SGHRS and YFSETQ. J gave up 2 bases and V 0 bases, and 7 bases lay outside the gene matches. This CDR3 region has 17 residues. CDR3 protein: CASSLDDSGGPYNEQFF. Written as DNA, the CDR3 is TGCGCCAGCAGCTTGGATGATTCAGGGGGCCCCTACAATGAGCAGTTCTTC.

The V call is TRBV6-4, the J call TRBJ2-3, with D uncertain. V lost 0 bases and J 3 bases, leaving 7 bases between the germline ends. From germline, CDR1 is MRHNA and CDR2 SNTAGT. CDR3 length equals 14 residues. CDR3 in amino acids: CASSDSLSTDTQYF. CDR3 nucleotide sequence: TGTGCCAGCAGTGACTCCTTAAGTACAGATACGCAGTATTTT.